This TCR beta chain was identified during a study of cytomegalovirus exposure and HLA in healthy donors. Points from the study as a whole: It was 150 to 200 TCR beta chains that were listed as cytomegalovirus-associated.

The V segment lost 1 base and the J segment 2 bases; nucleotides outside the gene matches: 3. The CDR3 runs 15 residues. Germline assignment: CDR1 SGHTS and CDR2 YDEGEE. As regards this clone: Its target is not known.

The repertoire was sequenced with immunoSEQ multiplex PCR; TCRdb's copy has only in-frame clones and lacks some. The sample records 250,000 to 350,000 clones, about nine tenths being singletons. Sequenced material: PBMCs. The TCR was taken from a woman aged 18-29 years in good health and CMV-seronegative. The chain carries TRBV5-8 and TRBJ2-1, with 7 bases that match TRBD2. The DNA of the CDR3 is TGTGCCAGCAGCTTGTCCCTAGCGGCCTACAATGAGCAGTTCTTC. It yields the protein CASSLSLAAYNEQFF.